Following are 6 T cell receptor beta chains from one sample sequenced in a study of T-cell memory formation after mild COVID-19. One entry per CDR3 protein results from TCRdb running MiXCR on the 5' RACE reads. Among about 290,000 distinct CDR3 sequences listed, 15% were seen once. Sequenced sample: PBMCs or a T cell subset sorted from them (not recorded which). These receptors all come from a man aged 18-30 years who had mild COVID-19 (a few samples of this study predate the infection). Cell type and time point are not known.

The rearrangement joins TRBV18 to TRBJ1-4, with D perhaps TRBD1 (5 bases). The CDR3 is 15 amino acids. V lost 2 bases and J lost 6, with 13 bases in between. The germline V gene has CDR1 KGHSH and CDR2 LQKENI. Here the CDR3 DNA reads TGTGCCAGCTCACCATGGGGACGGAGGGATGAAAAACTGTTTTTT. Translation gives CASSPWGRRDEKLFF.

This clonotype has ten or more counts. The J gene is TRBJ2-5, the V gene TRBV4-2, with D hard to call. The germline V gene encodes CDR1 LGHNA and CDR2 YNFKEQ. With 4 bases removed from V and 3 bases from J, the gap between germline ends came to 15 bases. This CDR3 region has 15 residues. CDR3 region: CASSPRSPAEETQYF. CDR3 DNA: TGTGCCAGCAGCCCCCGTTCACCTGCAGAAGAGACCCAGTACTTC.

The CDR3 here is CASSLTGHDYNEQFF. CDR3 DNA: TGTGCCAGCAGCTTAACCGGACACGACTACAATGAGCAGTTCTTC. The chain joins TRBV7-3 to TRBJ2-1; TRBD1 might be the D (5 bases). Trimming shortened V by 0 bases and J by 3 bases, and 9 bases separated the two germline ends. The CDR3 length is 15 residues. Germline assignment: CDR1 SGHTA and CDR2 FQGTGA.

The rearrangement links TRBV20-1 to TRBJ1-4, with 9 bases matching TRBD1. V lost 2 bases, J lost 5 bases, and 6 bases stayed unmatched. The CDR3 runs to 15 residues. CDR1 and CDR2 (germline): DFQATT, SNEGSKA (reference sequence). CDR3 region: CSARRTGVLNEKLFF. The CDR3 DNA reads TGCAGTGCTAGACGGACAGGGGTCCTGAATGAAAAACTGTTTTTT.

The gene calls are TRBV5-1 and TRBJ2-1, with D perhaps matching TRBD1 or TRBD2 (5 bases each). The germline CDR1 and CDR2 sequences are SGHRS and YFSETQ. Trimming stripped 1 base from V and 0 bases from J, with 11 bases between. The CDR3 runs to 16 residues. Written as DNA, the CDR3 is TGCGCCAGCAGCTTGTTAGGGACGCTCTCCTACAATGAGCAGTTCTTC. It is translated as CASSLLGTLSYNEQFF.

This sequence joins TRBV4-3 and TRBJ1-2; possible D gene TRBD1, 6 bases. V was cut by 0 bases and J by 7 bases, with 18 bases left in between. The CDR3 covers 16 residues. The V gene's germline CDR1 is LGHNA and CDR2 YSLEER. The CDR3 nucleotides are TGCGCCAGCAGCCAAGAACTGGCAGGGGCCTTGGGTGGCTACACCTTC. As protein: CASSQELAGALGGYTF.